Shown below are 18 T cell receptor beta chains from a single sample sequenced in a study of blood T cell repertoires in COVID-19. Libraries were prepared by immunoSEQ multiplex PCR; TCRdb keeps only in-frame clonotypes and omits some of them. The sample shows 100,000 to 150,000 clones, more than 70% of them seen only once. Material: peripheral blood. The receptors stem from a man of 80 years or more with active or convalescent COVID-19.

This chain joins TRBV6-1 and TRBJ1-5, with TRBD1 matching over 7 bases. The V segment lost 3 bases and the J segment 4 bases; nucleotides outside the gene matches: 6. Germline assignment: CDR1 MNHNS and CDR2 SASEGT. This CDR3 region has 15 residues. CDR3 sequence reads: CASSDFRQGNQPQHF. CDR3 DNA sequence: TGTGCCAGCAGTGATTTTCGACAGGGTAATCAGCCCCAGCATTTT.

The chain uses TRBV6-4 and TRBJ2-2; 11 bases fit TRBD2. This CDR3 spans 16 amino acids. Germline lookup yields CDR1 MRHNA and CDR2 SNTAGT. V was clipped by 5 bases and J by 6 bases; unmatched bases: 8. The CDR3 is CASSPRGTSGAGELFF. The CDR3 DNA reads TGTGCCAGCAGTCCCCGCGGGACTAGCGGAGCCGGGGAGCTGTTTTTT.

V gene TRBV9 combines with J gene TRBJ2-3; TRBD2 matches at 7 bases. CDR1 is SGDLS and CDR2 is YYNGEE in the germline V gene. After removal of 1 base from V and 6 bases from J, the junction contained 2 bases not matched to a gene. This CDR3 comprises 13 residues. Written as DNA, the CDR3 is TGTGCCAGCAGCGTACGAGCGGGGGATACGCAGTATTTT. Amino acids: CASSVRAGDTQYF.

This clone came up a few times. This rearrangement joins TRBV18 to TRBJ2-7, with TRBD2 identical over 7 bases. This CDR3 is built from 14 residues. Germline V lookup: CDR1 KGHSH, CDR2 LQKENI. Trimming at V came to 2 bases and at J to 5 bases, leaving 6 bases not matched to a gene. CDR3: CASSPGSGANEQYF. In DNA form, the CDR3 reads TGTGCCAGCTCACCAGGCAGCGGGGCGAACGAGCAGTACTTC. The full variable domain, rest sourced from reference TRBV18 and TRBJ2-7, is NAGVMQNPRHLVRRRGQEARLRCSPMKGHSHVYWYRQLPEEGLKFMVYLQKENIIDESGMPKERFSAEFPKEGPSILRIQQVVRGDSAAYFCASSPGSGANEQYFGPGTRLTVT.

V is TRBV4-1 and J is TRBJ2-5; 9 nucleotides agree with TRBD2. The trim removed 0 bases at V and 5 bases at J, leaving 10 bases unmatched. This CDR3 comprises 17 residues. Germline values: CDR1 MGHRA, CDR2 YSYEKL. The CDR3 is CASSQDISGGPGETQYF. The CDR3, as DNA: TGCGCCAGCAGCCAAGATATCAGCGGGGGGCCGGGGGAGACCCAGTACTTC.

V usage is TRBV3-1 (or the pseudogene TRBV3-2) and J usage is TRBJ2-7; D uncertain. Deletions cut 2 bases from V and 5 bases from J, with 7 bases between. The germline gives CDR1 LGHDT, CDR2 YNNKEL (reference sequence). This CDR3 region has 12 residues. Written as DNA, the CDR3 is TGTGCCAGCAGCCAATTAGAGGACGAGCAGTACTTC. As protein: CASSQLEDEQYF.

The CDR3 sequence: CSVEDPRTVHTF. DNA of the CDR3: TGCAGCGTTGAAGATCCGAGGACAGTCCACACCTTC. The V gene is TRBV29-1, the J gene TRBJ1-2; D may be TRBD1 (6 bases). The CDR3 consists of 12 residues. Trimming took 0 bases from V and 12 from J, leaving 14 bases between them. Germline CDR1 is SQVTM and CDR2 is ANQGSEA.

CDR3 amino acids: CAWSAAYNSPLHF. The DNA for the CDR3 is TGTGCCTGGAGTGCAGCCTATAATTCACCCCTCCACTTT. V is TRBV30 and J is TRBJ1-6, with unresolved D. Germline V gene data show CDR1 as GTSNPN and CDR2 as SVGIG (reference sequence). Trimming stripped 1 base from V and 2 bases from J, with 3 bases between. CDR3 length equals 13 residues.

The V call is TRBV7-3, the J call TRBJ2-1; perhaps TRBD2 as D (6 bases). This CDR3 comprises 15 residues. Per the germline V gene, CDR1 is SGHTA and CDR2 is FQGTGA. Trimming removed 5 bases from V and 0 bases from J, with 11 bases in between. The CDR3, as DNA: TGTGCCAGCAGCCCCGGGACTTTCTCCTACAATGAGCAGTTCTTC. Its protein product is CASSPGTFSYNEQFF.

CDR3 nucleotides: TGTGCCAGCAGTGATCTACAGTCTAACTATGGCTACACCTTC. Translated: CASSDLQSNYGYTF. The chain couples TRBV6-1 to TRBJ1-2; D uncertain. This CDR3 has 14 amino acids. The V gene's germline CDR1 is MNHNS and CDR2 SASEGT. V shed 3 bases and J shed 0 bases, with 8 bases lying between them.

The chain recombines TRBV19 with TRBJ1-2, with D possibly matching TRBD1 (6 bases). Trimming took 9 bases from V and 4 from J, leaving 24 bases between them. The CDR3 is 16 residues long. The germline V gene encodes CDR1 LNHDA and CDR2 SQIVND (reference sequence). The CDR3 reads CASRRAGGSKGYGYTF. The CDR3, as DNA: TGTGCCAGCCGAAGGGCGGGGGGCTCAAAAGGCTATGGCTACACCTTC.

V usage is TRBV5-8 and J usage is TRBJ2-2, with D uncertain. This CDR3 has 15 amino acids. Between the trimmed V and J ends, which lost 4 bases and 6 bases, there was a span of 16 bases. Germline V gene lookup returns CDR1 SGHTS and CDR2 YDEGEE. CDR3 region: CASSERSKRAGELFF. As DNA, the CDR3 is TGTGCCAGCAGCGAGCGCTCGAAACGGGCCGGGGAGCTGTTTTTT.

V usage is TRBV7-8 and J usage is TRBJ1-1, with D possibly TRBD1 on 5 matching bases. The CDR3 runs to 14 residues. CDR1 is SGHVS and CDR2 is FQNEAQ in the germline V gene. Trimming pared 4 bases from V and 1 base from J, leaving 10 bases between. CDR3: CASSSQVTNTEAFF. CDR3 sequence (DNA): TGTGCCAGCAGCTCACAGGTAACGAACACTGAAGCTTTCTTT.

The gene calls are TRBV6-5 and TRBJ2-7; 10 bases agree with TRBD1. Germline trimming cut 5 bases from V and 5 bases from J; bases unmatched to any gene: 9. There are 15 residues in the CDR3. Germline V gene data show CDR1 as MNHEY and CDR2 as SVGAGI. The CDR3 coding sequence is TGTGCCAGCAGTCGACAGGGGGCGCGGCTAGACGAGCAGTACTTC. It encodes CASSRQGARLDEQYF.

The rearrangement uses TRBV7-2 and TRBJ2-3; 8 nucleotides line up with TRBD2. The germline V gene encodes CDR1 SGHTA and CDR2 FQGNSA. The trim removed 6 bases at V and 1 base at J, leaving 9 bases unmatched. CDR3 length equals 16 residues. For the CDR3, the DNA is TGTGCCAGCAGGACGGGGGGGGCCGGAGGCACAGATACGCAGTATTTT. Amino acids: CASRTGGAGGTDTQYF.

This chain links TRBV3-1 (or the pseudogene TRBV3-2) with TRBJ1-3; D possibly corresponds to TRBD1 (5 bases). This CDR3 contains 13 residues. V gave up 3 bases and J gave up 4 bases, with 7 bases separating them. CDR1 and CDR2 from the germline V gene are LGHDT and YNNKEL (reference sequence). The CDR3 reads CASSQTEGNTIYF. In nucleotides, the CDR3 is TGTGCCAGCAGCCAGACAGAGGGAAACACCATATATTTT.

This rearrangement joins TRBV6-5 to TRBJ1-3; D is unclear. V gave up 6 bases and J gave up 4 bases, with 13 bases separating them. The CDR3 consists of 14 residues. Looked up from germline, CDR1 is MNHEY and CDR2 is SVGAGI. The CDR3 is CASSLGGLGNTIYF. CDR3 sequence (DNA): TGTGCCAGCAGCCTGGGAGGGCTGGGAAACACCATATATTTT.

This chain uses TRBV27 with TRBJ1-2; D is unclear. The germline V and J ends were trimmed by 6 bases and 4 bases, with 12 bases remaining between them. The CDR3 runs 13 residues. Germline V lookup: CDR1 MNHEY, CDR2 SMNVEV (reference sequence). The CDR3 sequence: CASRGQTTYGYTF. In nucleotides, the CDR3 is TGTGCCAGCAGGGGCCAGACGACCTATGGCTACACCTTC.